This T cell receptor (beta chain) was documented in a study of cytomegalovirus exposure and HLA in healthy donors. Broader study findings: In a later analysis, DRB1 alleles had the most associated TCRs; HLA-C alleles the fewest.

Remarks on this clone: Its target is unknown.

The PCR had 60 Vbeta and 13 Jbeta primers. As processed by the authors: Roughly 11 million shared chains were among roughly 81 million unique TCR beta chains counted in a later analysis. This table comes from immunoSEQ multiplex PCR, and its TCRdb copy is limited to in-frame clones, with some not included. V, J and clone size are those of that table, while D and trimming were read from the DNA. The sample has approximately 79,000 clones. The sample comprised PBMCs. This sequence was found in a man between 40 and 49 years old in good health and CMV-seronegative.

The DNA of the CDR3 is TGTGCCAGCAGTTACGGGCCCTTCAATACCCAGTACTTC. Its protein product is CASSYGPFNTQYF. This chain connects TRBV6-5 to TRBJ2-5; unclear D gene. The CDR3 loop spans 13 amino acids. CDR1 is MNHEY, CDR2 SVGAGI, per germline. Trimming removed 2 bases at V and 8 bases at J, with 12 bases between.